This paragraph covers one TCR delta chain sequence. The protein TCRdb gives is from a much larger clone and does not agree with this DNA's translation at residue 17, likely a read error; the protein shown here comes from the DNA. These data belong to a study of gamma-delta T cells after stem cell transplantation. TCRdb ran CATT on the RT-PCR reads. The sample includes 2,000 to 2,500 delta-chain clones, about 1.1% of them seen just once. CDR3 size: 19 residues. CDR1 GEAIGNYY and CDR2 EKD come from the germline V gene. The clonotype originates from a human donor. It is not recorded whose cells these are; they may come from a transplant donor. Source material: gamma-delta T cells. This chain links TRDV2 with TRDJ1; 8 bases are shared with TRDD3. DNA of the CDR3: TGTGCCTGTGACACCGTAAGCCTGGGGGAATTTATATCTTCTGGTAAACCCATCTTT. Translated: CACDTVSLGEFISSGKPIF.